This T cell receptor beta chain was captured in a study of blood T cell repertoires in COVID-19. Across the study: Samples came from the United States, Italy and Spain, spanning acute and convalescent COVID-19.

Original data processing: Reference gene primer amplification yielded estimated nucleated cell counts. The assay was immunoSEQ multiplex PCR, and TCRdb's table has in-frame clones only and misses some. From that table come the V and J calls and clone size; the DNA was used to work out D and trimming. The data show 200,000 or so clones, 89% seen once. This CDR3 is 13 amino acids long. Trimming took 4 bases from V and 9 from J, leaving 14 bases between them. CDR1 and CDR2 from the germline V gene are SGHRS and YFSETQ. Donors were grouped by their self-reported clinical history. This chain connects TRBV5-1 to TRBJ2-1; D is ambiguous. The specimen was PBMCs or T cells enriched from blood (not recorded which). The sequence was collected from a woman aged 40 to 49 with acute COVID-19. In DNA, the CDR3 is TGCGCCAGCAGCCAAGACCCCGGCGGTGAGCAGTTCTTC. Its protein is CASSQDPGGEQFF.